The TCR beta chain under discussion was sequenced for a study of T cell responses to AZD1222 COVID-19 vaccine. Study-level results: Spike-specific TCR breadth and depth grew following two AZD1222 doses. No repertoire was sampled before or during the peak T cell response, only after it.

Sequencing was performed with immunoSEQ multiplex PCR; in TCRdb, only in-frame clones are kept and a portion is missing. The repertoire includes around 150,000 clones, 88% of them detected once, and less than 6.5% sits in the top ten. Of note for this clone: As yet, its antigen is unknown.

This receptor was taken from an adult in good health. The starting material was peripheral blood, obtained on day 0 of AZD1222 vaccination.

CDR3 in DNA: TGTGCCAGCACCATGGGGCAGGGGATCGACTATGGCTACACCTTC. This gives the protein CASTMGQGIDYGYTF. The rearrangement uses TRBV2 and TRBJ1-2, with TRBD1 as a possible D gene (6 bases). Germline CDR1 is SNHLY and CDR2 is FYNNEI. Trimming shortened V by 7 bases and J by 3 bases, and 18 bases separated the two germline ends. The CDR3 runs to 15 residues.